Below, one T cell receptor (beta chain) is given with its context. The antigen is undetermined. The germline V gene encodes CDR1 SGHRS and CDR2 YFSETQ. Trimming shortened V by 1 base and J by 1 base, and 14 bases separated the two germline ends. The CDR3 has 16 amino acids. The data are from a study of shared clonotypes between healthy human individuals. The study ran the assay at deep level. The protocol was immunoSEQ multiplex PCR, while the TCRdb copy is restricted to in-frame clones and leaves out a portion. The table has 100,000 to 130,000 clones, roughly two thirds seen once. The study's findings and limits: Generation of non-shared clonotypes was less probable than generation of clonotypes shared by all four donors.

The origin of this receptor is a woman under 40 in good health. V gene TRBV5-1 combines with J gene TRBJ1-1, with D unresolved. Sequencing used memory CD8+ T cells sorted from blood. The sample's subset: CD45RO+ cells pooled with CCR7-negative TemRA cells. The CDR3 nucleotides are TGCGCCAGCAGCTTGTACGGAGGAACAGCGAACACTGAAGCTTTCTTT. It translates to CASSLYGGTANTEAFF.